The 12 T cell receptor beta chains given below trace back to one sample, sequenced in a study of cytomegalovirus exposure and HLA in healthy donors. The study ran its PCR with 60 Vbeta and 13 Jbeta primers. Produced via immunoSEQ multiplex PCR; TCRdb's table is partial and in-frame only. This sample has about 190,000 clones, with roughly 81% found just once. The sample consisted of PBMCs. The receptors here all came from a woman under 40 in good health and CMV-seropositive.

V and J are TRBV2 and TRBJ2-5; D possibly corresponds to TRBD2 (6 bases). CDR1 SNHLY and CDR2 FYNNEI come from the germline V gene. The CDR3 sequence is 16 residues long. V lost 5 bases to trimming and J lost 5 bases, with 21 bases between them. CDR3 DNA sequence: TGTGCCAGCAGTTACCGAACCGCCGGCGGGGTGGAGACCCAGTACTTC. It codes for CASSYRTAGGVETQYF.

The CDR3 nucleotides are TGTGCCAGCAGCAAACTAGCGGGAGGTGGAACCGGGGAGCTGTTTTTT. It is translated as CASSKLAGGGTGELFF. V usage is TRBV2 and J usage is TRBJ2-2, with 12 positions matching TRBD2. J was trimmed by 5 bases and V by 6 bases; bases with no gene match: 7. From germline, CDR1 is SNHLY and CDR2 FYNNEI. This CDR3 is 16 amino acids long.

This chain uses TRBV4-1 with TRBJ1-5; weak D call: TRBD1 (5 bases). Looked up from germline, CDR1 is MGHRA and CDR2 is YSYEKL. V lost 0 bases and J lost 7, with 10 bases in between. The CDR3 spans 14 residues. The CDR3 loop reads CASSQDRVGQPQHF. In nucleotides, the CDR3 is TGCGCCAGCAGCCAAGACAGGGTCGGACAGCCCCAGCATTTT.

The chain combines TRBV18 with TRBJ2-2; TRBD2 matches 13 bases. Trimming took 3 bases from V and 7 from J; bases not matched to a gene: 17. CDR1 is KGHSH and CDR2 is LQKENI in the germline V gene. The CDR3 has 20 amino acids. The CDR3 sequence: CASSPRSARLAGGEGGELFF. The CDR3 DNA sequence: TGTGCCAGCTCACCCAGATCGGCGAGACTAGCGGGAGGCGAGGGCGGGGAGCTGTTTTTT.

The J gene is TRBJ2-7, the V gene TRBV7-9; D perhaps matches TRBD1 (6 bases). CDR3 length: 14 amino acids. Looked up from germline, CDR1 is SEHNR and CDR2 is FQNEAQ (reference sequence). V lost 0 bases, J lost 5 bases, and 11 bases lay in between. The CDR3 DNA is TGTGCCAGCAGCTTAGCGCTCAGGGGAGACGAGCAGTACTTC. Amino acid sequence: CASSLALRGDEQYF.

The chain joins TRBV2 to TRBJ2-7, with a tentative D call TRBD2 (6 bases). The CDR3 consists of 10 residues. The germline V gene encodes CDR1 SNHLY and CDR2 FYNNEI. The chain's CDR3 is CGGGSYEQYF. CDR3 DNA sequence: TGTGGAGGAGGGTCCTACGAGCAGTACTTC.

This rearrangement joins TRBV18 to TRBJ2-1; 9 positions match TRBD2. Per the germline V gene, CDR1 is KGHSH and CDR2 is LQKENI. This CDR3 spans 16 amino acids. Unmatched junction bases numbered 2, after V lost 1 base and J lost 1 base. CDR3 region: CASSPLAGVSYNEQFF. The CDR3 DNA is TGTGCCAGCTCACCACTAGCGGGGGTGTCCTACAATGAGCAGTTCTTC.

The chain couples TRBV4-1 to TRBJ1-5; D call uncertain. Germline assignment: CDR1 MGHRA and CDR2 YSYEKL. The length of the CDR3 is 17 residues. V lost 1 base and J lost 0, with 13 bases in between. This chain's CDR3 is CASSQVVNPYSNQPQHF. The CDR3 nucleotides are TGCGCCAGCAGCCAAGTGGTTAACCCCTATAGCAATCAGCCCCAGCATTTT.

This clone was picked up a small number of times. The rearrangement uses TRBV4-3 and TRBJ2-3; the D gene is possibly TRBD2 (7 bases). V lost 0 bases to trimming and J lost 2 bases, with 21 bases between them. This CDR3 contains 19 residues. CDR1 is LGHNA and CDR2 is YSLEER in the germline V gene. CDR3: CASSQDFGGGRGYTDTQYF. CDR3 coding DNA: TGCGCCAGCAGCCAAGATTTTGGAGGGGGGAGGGGGTACACAGATACGCAGTATTTT.

Here the CDR3 reads CASSLSHSYEQYF. CDR3 DNA sequence: TGTGCCAGCAGCTTATCCCATTCCTACGAGCAGTACTTC. This chain connects TRBV7-2 to TRBJ2-7; D remains unclear. The CDR3 has 13 residues. Trimming left V 2 bases short and J 1 base short, with 6 bases between. The germline CDR1 and CDR2 sequences are SGHTA and FQGNSA. Together with reference TRBV7-2 and TRBJ2-7, the CDR3 gives the full variable domain: GAGVSQSPSNKVTEKGKDVELRCDPISGHTALYWYRQSLGQGLEFLIYFQGNSAPDKSGLPSDRFSAERTGGSVSTLTIQRTQQEDSAVYLCASSLSHSYEQYFGPGTRLTVT.

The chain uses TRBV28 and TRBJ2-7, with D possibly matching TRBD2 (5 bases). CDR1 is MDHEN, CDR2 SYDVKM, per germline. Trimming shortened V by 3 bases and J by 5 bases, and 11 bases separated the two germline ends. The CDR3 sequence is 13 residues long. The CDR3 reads CASSFIRGNEQYF. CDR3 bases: TGTGCCAGCAGTTTCATCCGGGGAAACGAGCAGTACTTC.

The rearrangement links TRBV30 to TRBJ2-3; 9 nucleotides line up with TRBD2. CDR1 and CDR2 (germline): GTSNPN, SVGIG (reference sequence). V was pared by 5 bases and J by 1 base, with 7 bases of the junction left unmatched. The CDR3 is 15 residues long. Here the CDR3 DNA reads TGTGCCTGGGGTAGCGGGGGCGGACGCACAGATACGCAGTATTTT. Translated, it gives CAWGSGGGRTDTQYF.